This TCR beta chain was retrieved from a study of blood T cells in healthy people across ages. Primed by a sample-barcoded 5' primer and a J-beta primer mix, a second PCR proceeded for about 7 to 11 cycles. Every sample produced at least 2.5 million CDR3-containing paired-end reads. One entry per CDR3 protein, called by TCRdb with MiXCR from the 5' RACE reads. The data show approximately 1.5 million distinct CDR3 sequences, with about 32% seen just once and about 11% held by the top ten. The specimen sequenced was blood. The sequence derives from a woman aged 25 to 39 in good health.

The CDR3 protein is CALGTGGGQPQHF. The CDR3 DNA sequence: TGTGCCTTAGGGACAGGGGGCGGTCAGCCCCAGCATTTT. The V and J genes are TRBV28 and TRBJ1-5; 12 bases are shared with TRBD1. The junction had 5 bases not matched to a gene; V was cut back by 11 bases and J by 6 bases. Per germline, CDR1 MDHEN and CDR2 SYDVKM. This CDR3 comprises 13 residues.